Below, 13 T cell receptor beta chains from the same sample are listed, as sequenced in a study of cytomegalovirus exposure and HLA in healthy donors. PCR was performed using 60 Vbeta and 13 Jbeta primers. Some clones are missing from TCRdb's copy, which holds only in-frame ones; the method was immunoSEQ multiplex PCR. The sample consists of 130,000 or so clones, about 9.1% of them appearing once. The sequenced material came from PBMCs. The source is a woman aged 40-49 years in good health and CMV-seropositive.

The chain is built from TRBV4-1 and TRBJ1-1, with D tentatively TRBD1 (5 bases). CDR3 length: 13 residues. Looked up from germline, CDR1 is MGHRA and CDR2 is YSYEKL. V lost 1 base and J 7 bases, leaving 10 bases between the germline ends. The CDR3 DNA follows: TGCGCCAGCAGCCAAGTCGGGGGGTTTGAAGCTTTCTTT. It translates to CASSQVGGFEAFF.

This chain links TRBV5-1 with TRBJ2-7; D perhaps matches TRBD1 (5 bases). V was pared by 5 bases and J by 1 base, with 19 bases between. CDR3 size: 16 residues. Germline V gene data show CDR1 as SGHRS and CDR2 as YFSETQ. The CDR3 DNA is TGCGCCAGCAGTCTGGGTCCGACAGCATTATCCTACGAGCAGTACTTC. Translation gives CASSLGPTALSYEQYF.

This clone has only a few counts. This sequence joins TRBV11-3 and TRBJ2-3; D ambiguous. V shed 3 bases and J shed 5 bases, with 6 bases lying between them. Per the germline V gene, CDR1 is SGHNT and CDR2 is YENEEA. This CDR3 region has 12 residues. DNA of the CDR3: TGTGCCAGCAGCTTTCGCGAAGATACGCAGTATTTT. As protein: CASSFREDTQYF. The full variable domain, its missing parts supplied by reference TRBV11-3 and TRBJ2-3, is EAGVVQSPRYKIIEKKQPVAFWCNPISGHNTLYWYLQNLGQGPELLIRYENEEAVDDSQLPKDRFSAERLKGVDSTLKIQPAELGDSAVYLCASSFREDTQYFGPGTRLTVL.

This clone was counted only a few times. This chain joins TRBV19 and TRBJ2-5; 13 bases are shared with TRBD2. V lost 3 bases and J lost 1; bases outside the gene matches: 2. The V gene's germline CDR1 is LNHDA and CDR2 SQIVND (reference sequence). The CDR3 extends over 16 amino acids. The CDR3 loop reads CASSIGTSGAQETQYF. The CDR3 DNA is TGTGCCAGTAGTATTGGGACTAGCGGGGCCCAAGAGACCCAGTACTTC.

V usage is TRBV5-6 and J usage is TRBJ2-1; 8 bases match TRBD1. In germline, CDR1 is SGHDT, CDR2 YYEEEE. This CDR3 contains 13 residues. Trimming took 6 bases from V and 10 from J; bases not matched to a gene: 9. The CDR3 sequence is CASTGTGFDEQFF. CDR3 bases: TGTGCCAGCACCGGGACAGGTTTTGACGAGCAGTTCTTC.

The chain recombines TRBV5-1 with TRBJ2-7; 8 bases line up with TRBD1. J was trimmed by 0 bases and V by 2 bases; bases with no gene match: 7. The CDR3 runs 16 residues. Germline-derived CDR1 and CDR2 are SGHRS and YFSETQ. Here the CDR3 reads CASSLGTGPSSYEQYF. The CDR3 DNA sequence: TGCGCCAGCAGCTTAGGGACAGGACCCTCCTCCTACGAGCAGTACTTC.

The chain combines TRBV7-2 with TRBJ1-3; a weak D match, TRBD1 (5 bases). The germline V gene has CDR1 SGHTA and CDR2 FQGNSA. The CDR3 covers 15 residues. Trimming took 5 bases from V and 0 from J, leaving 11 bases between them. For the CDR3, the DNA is TGTGCCAGCAGCCCCGCGGACAACTCTGGAAACACCATATATTTT. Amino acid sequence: CASSPADNSGNTIYF.

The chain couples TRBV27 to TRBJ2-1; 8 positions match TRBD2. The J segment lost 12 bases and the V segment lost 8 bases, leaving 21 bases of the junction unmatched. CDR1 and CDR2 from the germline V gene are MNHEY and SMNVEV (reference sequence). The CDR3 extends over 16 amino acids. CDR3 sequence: CASGQSLAGIMGAQFF. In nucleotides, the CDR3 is TGTGCCAGCGGCCAATCCCTAGCGGGTATTATGGGGGCGCAGTTCTTC.

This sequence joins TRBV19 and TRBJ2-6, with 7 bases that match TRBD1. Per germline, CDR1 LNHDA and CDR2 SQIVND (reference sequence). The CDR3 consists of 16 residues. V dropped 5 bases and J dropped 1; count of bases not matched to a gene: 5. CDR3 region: CASSPKDRSGANVLTF. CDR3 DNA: TGTGCCAGTAGTCCAAAGGACAGGTCTGGGGCCAACGTCCTGACTTTC.

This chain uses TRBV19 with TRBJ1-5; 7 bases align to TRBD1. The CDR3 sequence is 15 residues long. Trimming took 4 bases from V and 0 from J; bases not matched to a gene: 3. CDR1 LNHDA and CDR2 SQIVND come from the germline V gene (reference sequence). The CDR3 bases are TGTGCCAGTAGTACGACAGGGCTTAGCAATCAGCCCCAGCATTTT. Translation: CASSTTGLSNQPQHF. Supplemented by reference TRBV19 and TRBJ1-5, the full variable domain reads DGGITQSPKYLFRKEGQNVTLSCEQNLNHDAMYWYRQDPGQGLRLIYYSQIVNDFQKGDIAEGYSVSREKKESFPLTVTSAQKNPTAFYLCASSTTGLSNQPQHFGDGTRLSIL.

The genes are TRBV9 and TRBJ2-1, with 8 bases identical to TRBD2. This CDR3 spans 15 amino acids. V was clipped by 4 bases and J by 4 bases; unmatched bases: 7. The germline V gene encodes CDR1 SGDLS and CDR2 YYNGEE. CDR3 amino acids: CASSPRASGYNEQFF. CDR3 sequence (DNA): TGTGCCAGCAGCCCCCGTGCTAGCGGGTACAATGAGCAGTTCTTC.

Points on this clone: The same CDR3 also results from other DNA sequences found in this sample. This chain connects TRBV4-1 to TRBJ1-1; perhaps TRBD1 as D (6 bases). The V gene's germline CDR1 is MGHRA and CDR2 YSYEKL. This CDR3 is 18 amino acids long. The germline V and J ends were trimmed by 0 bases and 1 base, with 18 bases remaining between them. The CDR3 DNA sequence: TGCGCCAGCAGCCAAGAGAGCCCCTCGACAGGAAGGAACACTGAAGCTTTCTTT. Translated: CASSQESPSTGRNTEAFF.

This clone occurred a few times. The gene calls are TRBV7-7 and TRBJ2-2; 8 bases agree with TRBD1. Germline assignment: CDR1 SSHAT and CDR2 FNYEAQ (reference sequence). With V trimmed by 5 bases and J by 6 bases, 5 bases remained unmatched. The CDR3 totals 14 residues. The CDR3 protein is CASSLKQGAGELFF. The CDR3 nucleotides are TGTGCCAGCAGCCTGAAACAGGGGGCCGGGGAGCTGTTTTTT.